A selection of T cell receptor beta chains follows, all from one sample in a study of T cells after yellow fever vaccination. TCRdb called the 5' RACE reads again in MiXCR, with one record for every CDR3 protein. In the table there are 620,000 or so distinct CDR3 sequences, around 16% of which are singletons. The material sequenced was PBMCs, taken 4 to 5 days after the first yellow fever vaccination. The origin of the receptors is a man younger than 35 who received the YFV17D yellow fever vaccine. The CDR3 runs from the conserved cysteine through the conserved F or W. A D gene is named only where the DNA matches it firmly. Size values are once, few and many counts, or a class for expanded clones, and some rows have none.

DNA: TGCAGTGCTAGGGAACAGGGCTTCGGTTCACCCCTCCACTTT; CDR3: CSAREQGFGSPLHF; V: TRBV20-1; J: TRBJ1-6; D: -; size: -
DNA: TGTGCCAGCAGCTTTATTGTTCAGGGGCGTAGAGAGACCCAGTACTTC; CDR3: CASSFIVQGRRETQYF; V: TRBV7-8; J: TRBJ2-5; D: -; size: few
DNA: TGTGCCAGCCGGACAGCGGGGGGGCCGACCGGGGAGCTGTTTTTT; CDR3: CASRTAGGPTGELFF; V: TRBV12-3/TRBV12-4; J: TRBJ2-2; D: TRBD2; size: many
DNA: TGTGCCAGCAGGGCTAGTTCAGATACGCAGTATTTT; CDR3: CASRASSDTQYF; V: TRBV12-3/TRBV12-4; J: TRBJ2-3; D: -; size: -
DNA: TGCGCCAGCAGCCAAGCCGTTCTAGCGTCGGGGGGGCACGATACGCAGTATTTT; CDR3: CASSQAVLASGGHDTQYF; V: TRBV4-3; J: TRBJ2-3; D: TRBD2; size: -
DNA: TGCGCCAGCAGCTTGTCAACTAAGGACTGGAATTCACCCCTCCACTTT; CDR3: CASSLSTKDWNSPLHF; V: TRBV5-1; J: TRBJ1-6; D: -; size: few
DNA: TGTGCCAGCAGCTACTTTACAATCAGAGTTTCCACTGAAGCTTTCTTT; CDR3: CASSYFTIRVSTEAFF; V: TRBV5-6; J: TRBJ1-1; D: -; size: few
DNA: TGTGCCAGCAGTAACCGGGACAGGGGGGTGGGGGAGCAGTTCTTC; CDR3: CASSNRDRGVGEQFF; V: TRBV6-2/TRBV6-3; J: TRBJ2-1; D: TRBD1; size: -
DNA: TGTGCCAGCAGCCCACTACCCCGGGGTACAGATACGCAGTATTTT; CDR3: CASSPLPRGTDTQYF; V: TRBV9; J: TRBJ2-3; D: -; size: -
DNA: TGTGCCAGCAGCTTATCACCCTTTGGCGATGGCTACACCTTC; CDR3: CASSLSPFGDGYTF; V: TRBV7-2; J: TRBJ1-2; D: -; size: many
DNA: TGTGCCAGCAGCTTAGACCGGAGGAAGAACGAGCAGTACTTC; CDR3: CASSLDRRKNEQYF; V: TRBV7-8; J: TRBJ2-7; D: -; size: few
DNA: TGTGCCAGCTCACCACTTGGGACAGGCCGCATAGATGGAGCTTTCTTT; CDR3: CASSPLGTGRIDGAFF; V: TRBV18; J: TRBJ1-1; D: TRBD1; size: -
DNA: TGTGCCAGCAGCTTAGCAACCGGGACCTTAAATTCACCCCTCCACTTT; CDR3: CASSLATGTLNSPLHF; V: TRBV7-2; J: TRBJ1-6; D: -; size: -
DNA: TGTGCCATCGCTGGGGGCTCAGATACGCAGTATTTT; CDR3: CAIAGGSDTQYF; V: TRBV10-3; J: TRBJ2-3; D: -; size: once
DNA: TGCAGCGTTGAAGGTGCGGGGGACGAAACCTACGAGCAGTACTTC; CDR3: CSVEGAGDETYEQYF; V: TRBV29-1; J: TRBJ2-7; D: TRBD2; size: few
DNA: TGTGCCAGTAGTCTACCCCGGGGGTTTACCGGGGAGCTGTTTTTT; CDR3: CASSLPRGFTGELFF; V: TRBV19; J: TRBJ2-2; D: -; size: -
DNA: TGCGCCAGCAGCATGACCGACGGGGGGAACACTGAAGCTTTCTTT; CDR3: CASSMTDGGNTEAFF; V: TRBV5-1; J: TRBJ1-1; D: -; size: -
DNA: TGTGCCAGCAGTGACCGGGGGGCGGCGAACACTGAAGCTTTCTTT; CDR3: CASSDRGAANTEAFF; V: TRBV6-1; J: TRBJ1-1; D: -; size: -
DNA: TGTGCCAGCAGTCTTACCTTCACCGGGGAGCTGTTTTTT; CDR3: CASSLTFTGELFF; V: TRBV2; J: TRBJ2-2; D: -; size: -
DNA: TGTTCCAGCAGCCGACAGAACACTGAAGCTTTCTTT; CDR3: CSSSRQNTEAFF; V: TRBV7-9; J: TRBJ1-1; D: -; size: -
DNA: TGCAGTGCTAGGCGGGGGGGAGGTGGGTATGAGCAGTTCTTC; CDR3: CSARRGGGGYEQFF; V: TRBV20-1; J: TRBJ2-1; D: TRBD2; size: few
DNA: TGTGCCAGCAGCCCCGGGACAGAAAACATTCAGTACTTC; CDR3: CASSPGTENIQYF; V: TRBV7-2; J: TRBJ2-4; D: TRBD1; size: many
DNA: TGCGCCAGCAGTGAGCCCCGGACAGGGGTGAACTATGGCTACACCTTC; CDR3: CASSEPRTGVNYGYTF; V: TRBV10-1; J: TRBJ1-2; D: TRBD1; size: -
DNA: TGTGCCAGCAGCTTGGGCAGGAACTATGGCTACACCTTC; CDR3: CASSLGRNYGYTF; V: TRBV5-6; J: TRBJ1-2; D: -; size: many
DNA: TGCGCCAGCAGCCAAGATCGACTAGCGGGCTCGTACAATGAGCAGTTCTTC; CDR3: CASSQDRLAGSYNEQFF; V: TRBV4-3; J: TRBJ2-1; D: TRBD2; size: few
DNA: TGTGCCAGCAGCTTAGACTCCATATTCGAGCAGTTCTTC; CDR3: CASSLDSIFEQFF; V: TRBV7-6; J: TRBJ2-1; D: -; size: few
DNA: TGTGCCAGCAGCTTAGAGGGCTTAGGCGTCCGCACTGAAGCTTTCTTT; CDR3: CASSLEGLGVRTEAFF; V: TRBV7-2; J: TRBJ1-1; D: -; size: many
DNA: TGTGCCAGCAGCCCCGGGGGGGCGGGGGGAAACATTCAGTACTTC; CDR3: CASSPGGAGGNIQYF; V: TRBV7-2; J: TRBJ2-4; D: TRBD2; size: -
DNA: TGTGCCAGCAGCGAACTCCGGGTCCCAACCGGGGATAGCAATCAGCCCCAGCATTTT; CDR3: CASSELRVPTGDSNQPQHF; V: TRBV4-2; J: TRBJ1-5; D: -; size: few